The rows below give T cell receptor beta chains drawn from one sample of a study of cytomegalovirus exposure and HLA in healthy donors. The repertoire was sequenced with immunoSEQ multiplex PCR; TCRdb's copy has only in-frame clones and lacks some. The sample yields 150,000 or so clones, about 85% seen once. Sequencing was done on a sample of PBMCs. The receptors derive from a man younger than 30 in good health and CMV-seronegative. CDR3s include the opening cysteine and the closing phenylalanine or tryptophan. The D gene is left open where the match is weak. Not every row has a clone size; where given, it reads once, few, many or a size class.

>TRBV19|NA|NA|TRBJ1-5
TGTGCCAGTAGTCCTCGGTTGAGGGCAAGTAACCAATATCAGCCCCAGCATTTT
CASSPRLRASNQYQPQHF
>TRBV2|NA|NA|TRBJ2-1
TGTGCCAGCAGTGGCGAGCTAGGGGCTTGGAATGAGCAGTTCTTC
CASSGELGAWNEQFF
>TRBV28|TRBD2|NA|TRBJ2-7
TGTGCCAGCAGTTTAGGCCGGGAGGGGTGGCTAGCTACCTACGAGCAGTACTTC
CASSLGREGWLATYEQYF
>TRBV7-9|TRBD1|NA|TRBJ1-2
TGTGCCAGCAGTCCTCGACAGGGGAACTATGGCTACACCTTC
CASSPRQGNYGYTF
>TRBV6-1|NA|NA|TRBJ2-4
TGTGCCAGTTCGACCTTTGGCGGTGACATTCAGTACTTC
CASSTFGGDIQYF
>TRBV6-5|TRBD1|NA|TRBJ2-1
TGTGCCAGCAGAAAGACAGGGTACAATGAGCAGTTCTTC
CASRKTGYNEQFF
>TRBV4-3|NA|NA|TRBJ1-2
TGCGCCAGCAGCCAAATGCAGACAATTGATGGCTACACCTTC
CASSQMQTIDGYTF
>TRBV10-3|TRBD1|NA|TRBJ1-1
TGTGCCATCGGGACAGAGATGAACACTGAAGCTTTCTTT
CAIGTEMNTEAFF
>TRBV5-1|NA|NA|TRBJ2-7
TGCGCCAGCCAGACGGGGACAAGTGCCTACGAGCAGTACTTC
CASQTGTSAYEQYF
>TRBV6-1|TRBD2|once|TRBJ2-3
TGTGCCAGCCATCAGCGGGGAGGCACAGATACGCAGTATTTT
CASHQRGGTDTQYF
>TRBV4-3|NA|NA|TRBJ2-7
TGCGCCAGCAGCCACCTACCAACAGGTCCCTACGAGCAGTACTTC
CASSHLPTGPYEQYF
>TRBV7-6|NA|NA|TRBJ1-4
TGTGCCAGCAGCTTAGATGGCGAAAAACTGTTTTTT
CASSLDGEKLFF
>TRBV18|NA|once|TRBJ2-4
TGTGCCAGCTCACCAGGATTAAGGGGATTGGCCAAAAACATTCAGTACTTC
CASSPGLRGLAKNIQYF
>TRBV7-3|NA|NA|TRBJ2-5
TGTGCCAGCACCCTAGGGGGGGGCTGGGCGGAGACCCAGTACTTC
CASTLGGGWAETQYF
>TRBV7-2|NA|NA|TRBJ2-7
TGTGCCAGTGTTCCGGACAGCTCCTACGAGCAGTACTTC
CASVPDSSYEQYF
>TRBV19|TRBD1|NA|TRBJ2-1
TGTGCCAGTAGTATAAGGGACAGGGGGTCCTACAATGAGCAGTTCTTC
CASSIRDRGSYNEQFF
>TRBV9|NA|few|TRBJ2-3
TGTGCCAGCAGCGTAGCGGAGGCCGCAGATACGCAGTATTTT
CASSVAEAADTQYF
>TRBV2|NA|NA|TRBJ2-5
TGTGCCAGCAGTGAAGCGGTGCAGGGAATAGAGACCCAGTACTTC
CASSEAVQGIETQYF
>TRBV18|NA|once|TRBJ1-2
TGTGCCAGCTCACCCCACAGGTTCTATGGCTACACCTTC
CASSPHRFYGYTF
>TRBV11-3|TRBD1|NA|TRBJ2-5
TGTGCCAGCAGCTCGGCGAGCATATCCACCGGGACAGGGAGGGAGACCCAGTACTTC
CASSSASISTGTGRETQYF
>TRBV4-3|TRBD1|NA|TRBJ2-6
TGCGCCAGCAGCCAGGACAGGGGTTTAGACAACTCTGGGGCCAACGTCCTGACTTTC
CASSQDRGLDNSGANVLTF
>TRBV9|NA|NA|TRBJ2-2
TGTGCCAGCAGCGTAGAAGGACTAAACACCGGGGAGCTGTTTTTT
CASSVEGLNTGELFF
>TRBV6-5|TRBD1|NA|TRBJ2-7
TGTGCCAGCAGTTACTCGAGGGACAGGGTCTACGAGCAGTACTTC
CASSYSRDRVYEQYF
>TRBV15|TRBD1|NA|TRBJ1-6
TGTGCCACCAGCAGAAGACAGGGTGGAGGTTCACCCCTCCACTTT
CATSRRQGGGSPLHF
>TRBV10-1|TRBD1|NA|TRBJ1-5
TGCGCCAGCAGTGACCACAGGGGGAGGCCTCGCAATCAGCCCCAGCATTTT
CASSDHRGRPRNQPQHF
>TRBV7-9|TRBD2|few|TRBJ2-7
TGTGCCAGCAGCTTATGGATAGCGGGAGGGGCCGGCGACGAGCAGTACTTC
CASSLWIAGGAGDEQYF
>TRBV27|NA|NA|TRBJ2-7
TGTGCCAGCAGTTTATTCCCTCCCCCCTACGAGCAGTACTTC
CASSLFPPPYEQYF
>TRBV30|NA|NA|TRBJ1-1
TGTGCCTGGAACGGGGGGTTGAACACTGAAGCTTTCTTT
CAWNGGLNTEAFF
>TRBV5-1|NA|NA|TRBJ2-1
TGCGCCAGCAGCTTGGAACTACCGGCGTTCGATGAGCAGTTCTTC
CASSLELPAFDEQFF
>TRBV5-1|NA|few|TRBJ1-1
TGCGCCAGCTCCGACTCCTCCAGGAACACTGAAGCTTTCTTT
CASSDSSRNTEAFF
>TRBV20-1|NA|NA|TRBJ1-1
TGCAGAGTACAGGGTACTGAAGCTTTCTTT
CRVQGTEAFF
>TRBV7-9|TRBD1|NA|TRBJ2-5
TGTTCCAGCAGCTTATCCGGACAGGTCCCGCAAGAGACCCAGTACTTC
CSSSLSGQVPQETQYF
>TRBV12-5|NA|NA|TRBJ1-5
TGTGCTAGTGGTTTGGTACTTGAGCGGGAGAGCAATCAGCCCCAGCATTTT
CASGLVLERESNQPQHF
>TRBV28|TRBD1|few|TRBJ1-2
TGTGCCAGCAGTTCCGGGACAGGGATCTTTGGCTACACCTTC
CASSSGTGIFGYTF
>TRBV7-2|TRBD2|NA|TRBJ2-7
TGTGCCAGCAATGACGGGAGGGCAAGGGAGCAGTACTTC
CASNDGRAREQYF
>TRBV13|NA|NA|TRBJ1-2
TGTGCCAGCGGGCAGTCTAGGGAGCATGGCTACACCTTC
CASGQSREHGYTF
>TRBV25-1|TRBD1|once|TRBJ1-1
TGTGCCAGCTCGGGGACAGGGGATAGCACTGAAGCTTTCTTT
CASSGTGDSTEAFF
>TRBV13|TRBD1|NA|TRBJ2-3
TGTGCCAGCAGCTTGTTCTTGGACAGGGAAAACACAGATACGCAGTATTTT
CASSLFLDRENTDTQYF
>TRBV2|TRBD1|NA|TRBJ2-5
TGTGCCAGCAGTCGGACAGGGAACCAAGAGACCCAGTACTTC
CASSRTGNQETQYF
>TRBV7-2|NA|NA|TRBJ2-2
TGTGCCAGCAGCGATAGGGGTAGTGATACCGGGGAGCTGTTTTTT
CASSDRGSDTGELFF